This T cell receptor (beta chain) emerged from a study of shared clonotypes between healthy human individuals. Study at large: CD4 naive and CD4 memory each took three plates per donor, while CD8 naive took two and CD8 memory one. Study-level points and caveats: Shared clonotypes: approximately 5% naive CD4, under 4% naive CD8, 2.3% memory CD4, more than 0.3% memory CD8.

Comment on this clone: Its antigen is currently unknown.

Authors' methods: Junction-only sequences produced by ImmunoSEQ had no quality scores, so filtering differed. Data came from immunoSEQ multiplex PCR; TCRdb stores just in-frame clones and leaves some out. V and J calls plus clone size are reproduced from that table; the DNA served to infer D and trimming. The sample consists of roughly 2.6 million clones, around nine tenths of them appearing once. The sample was naive CD4+ T cells sorted from blood. Subset noted: CD45RA+ positively selected. This TCR came from a young man in good health.

The CDR3 coding sequence is TGTGCCAGCAGGGGGACGGAACTTAACTATGGCTACACCTTC. This encodes CASRGTELNYGYTF. The chain joins TRBV6-5 to TRBJ1-2; weak D call: TRBD1 (5 bases). Trimming pared 6 bases from V and 1 base from J, leaving 12 bases between. Germline lookup yields CDR1 MNHEY and CDR2 SVGAGI. This CDR3 contains 14 residues.